This T cell receptor beta chain was retrieved from a study of T cell clonotyping in hematopoietic cell transplantation. Measured with immunoSEQ multiplex PCR; TCRdb has only the in-frame clones, and not every one. The table lists 10,000 to 15,000 clones, approximately 70% of them singletons. Trimming stripped 5 bases from V and 1 base from J, with 13 bases between. The CDR3 extends over 16 amino acids. Looked up from germline, CDR1 is SGHNT and CDR2 is YYREEE (reference sequence). This receptor was identified in a male patient between 55 and 70 years old who had an allogeneic stem cell transplant from an unrelated donor, so the T cells may come from the graft donor. Some clones in this sample may be carry-over from other donors' samples. The chain combines TRBV5-4 with TRBJ1-6; D is perhaps TRBD1 (6 bases). The sequences come from peripheral blood mononuclear cells, collected 180 days after allogeneic stem cell transplant. CDR3 sequence: CASRITGRSYNSPLHF. DNA for the CDR3: TGTGCCAGCAGGATTACAGGGAGGTCCTATAATTCACCCCTCCACTTT. Variable domain in full (rest from reference TRBV5-4 and TRBJ1-6): ETGVTQSPTHLIKTRGQQVTLRCSSQSGHNTVSWYQQALGQGPQFIFQYYREEENGRGNFPPRFSGLQFPNYSSELNVNALELDDSALYLCASRITGRSYNSPLHFGNGTRLTVT.